One and the same sample provided the 28 T cell receptor beta chains below, sequenced in a study of human T cells and chemical hapten exposure. Indicated time point: patch test 2, 6 weeks after DPC sensitization. Treatment noted: therapeutic diphenylcyclopropenone sensitization with weekly scalp DPC. TCRdb re-analysed the RACE reads in MiXCR, keeping a single row per CDR3 protein. The sample includes 350,000 to 400,000 distinct CDR3 sequences, under 6.5% seen only once; the top ten take approximately 5.4%. The source was whole blood, collected in connection with sensitization to the hapten diphenylcyclopropenone (DPC). The source of these receptors is a woman in her late teens or twenties with alopecia areata. Some clones in this sample may be carry-over from other donors' samples.

This clonotype was counted many times. The genes are TRBV12-3 or TRBV12-4 and TRBJ1-5; 7 nucleotides agree with TRBD1. V shed 5 bases, J shed 0 bases, and the junction held 4 bases outside the gene matches. This CDR3 has 15 amino acids. As DNA, the CDR3 is TGTGCCAGCAGTCTGACAGGGACTAGCAATCAGCCCCAGCATTTT. Translation gives CASSLTGTSNQPQHF.

The chain couples TRBV4-3 to TRBJ1-2; possible D gene TRBD1, 5 bases. V was clipped by 2 bases and J by 0 bases, with 10 bases between them. Germline CDR1 reads LGHNA; CDR2 reads YSLEER. The CDR3 extends over 15 amino acids. CDR3 sequence (DNA): TGCGCCAGCAGCCAACAGACAGCGGCTAACTATGGCTACACCTTC. Translated: CASSQQTAANYGYTF.

This clonotype was seen at least ten times. In DNA form, the CDR3 reads TGTGCCAGCAGCTTAGGGTCCGGAGGCACTAACATTCAGTACTTC. Protein: CASSLGSGGTNIQYF. V is TRBV7-2 and J is TRBJ2-4, with D possibly TRBD2 on 5 matching bases. V lost 1 base and J lost 7, with 14 bases in between. CDR3 length: 15 residues. Germline-derived CDR1 and CDR2 are SGHTA and FQGNSA. Looking up the rest from reference TRBV7-2 and TRBJ2-4 gives the full variable domain: GAGVSQSPSNKVTEKGKDVELRCDPISGHTALYWYRQSLGQGLEFLIYFQGNSAPDKSGLPSDRFSAERTGGSVSTLTIQRTQQEDSAVYLCASSLGSGGTNIQYFGAGTRLSVL.

The J gene is TRBJ2-6, the V gene TRBV3-1; D might be TRBD1 (5 bases). The CDR3 is 19 residues long. The V gene lost 1 base and the J gene lost 2 bases, with 18 bases spanning the gap. The V gene's germline CDR1 is LGHDT and CDR2 YNNKEL (reference sequence). The CDR3 bases are TGTGCCAGCAGCCAAGTGGGCAGGGCTAGTTTCGCTGGGGCCAACGTCCTGACTTTC. This codes for CASSQVGRASFAGANVLTF.

This clonotype came up a few times. The V call is TRBV9, the J call TRBJ1-6, with 8 bases that match TRBD1. This CDR3 has 14 residues. The junction had 5 bases not matched to a gene; V was cut back by 4 bases and J by 8 bases. CDR1 is SGDLS, CDR2 YYNGEE, per germline. CDR3 DNA: TGTGCCAGCAGCACCCAGGGGGCGGATTCACCCCTCCACTTT. This encodes CASSTQGADSPLHF. The variable domain in full, with the rest retrieved from reference TRBV9 and TRBJ1-6, is DSGVTQTPKHLITATGQRVTLRCSPRSGDLSVYWYQQSLDQGLQFLIQYYNGEERAKGNILERFSAQQFPDLHSELNLSSLELGDSALYFCASSTQGADSPLHFGNGTRLTVT.

This clonotype was seen only a few times. J is TRBJ2-7 and V is TRBV20-1; either TRBD1 or TRBD2 may supply D (6 bases each). V lost 3 bases, J lost 3 bases, and 15 bases lay in between. The germline CDR1 and CDR2 sequences are DFQATT and SNEGSKA (reference sequence). The CDR3 sequence is 14 residues long. The chain's CDR3 is CSASSGADIYEQYF. Written as DNA, the CDR3 is TGCAGTGCTAGCTCGGGGGCAGATATCTACGAGCAGTACTTC.

This clonotype was seen more than once but under ten times. The chain employs TRBV6-2 or TRBV6-3 and TRBJ2-3; D is possibly TRBD2 (7 bases). The CDR3 totals 14 residues. V was clipped by 7 bases and J by 5 bases, with 16 bases between them. Germline lookup yields CDR1 MNHEY and CDR2 SVGEGT. This chain's CDR3 is CASTWTRGRDTQYF. In DNA, the CDR3 is TGTGCCAGCACCTGGACTAGGGGGAGAGATACGCAGTATTTT.

This clonotype was counted many times. This chain links TRBV10-3 with TRBJ1-1; no reliable D call. The germline V gene encodes CDR1 ENHRY and CDR2 SYGVKD. Trimming left V 4 bases short and J 1 base short, with 7 bases between. The CDR3 is 13 residues long. The CDR3, as DNA: TGTGCCATCAGTGGGACGGAGAACACTGAAGCTTTCTTT. This codes for CAISGTENTEAFF.

This sequence joins TRBV2 and TRBJ2-6; no definite D call. Trimming removed 10 bases at V and 0 bases at J, with 16 bases between. This CDR3 region has 16 residues. The germline CDR1 and CDR2 sequences are SNHLY and FYNNEI. CDR3 DNA sequence: TGTGCCATTTCGTCCGGCGGAAGCTCTGGGGCCAACGTCCTGACTTTC. This encodes CAISSGGSSGANVLTF.

In its sample, this clonotype was seen a few times. CDR3 amino acids: CAISDPTSGYEQYF. The DNA for the CDR3 is TGTGCCATCAGTGACCCTACTAGCGGGTACGAGCAGTACTTC. J is TRBJ2-7 and V is TRBV10-3; TRBD2 matches 9 bases. The J segment lost 4 bases and the V segment lost 3 bases, leaving 4 bases of the junction unmatched. Germline lookup yields CDR1 ENHRY and CDR2 SYGVKD. This CDR3 contains 14 residues.

This chain connects TRBV7-9 to TRBJ2-1, with no clear D. The CDR3 has 12 residues. Germline V gene data show CDR1 as SEHNR and CDR2 as FQNEAQ (reference sequence). V gave up 8 bases and J gave up 10 bases, with 15 bases separating them. CDR3 residues: CASARVEKEQFF. Here the CDR3 DNA reads TGTGCCAGCGCCCGTGTTGAGAAGGAGCAGTTCTTC.

This clonotype was detected a few times. This chain uses TRBV20-1 with TRBJ2-3; TRBD2 matches 10 bases. Germline V gene data show CDR1 as DFQATT and CDR2 as SNEGSKA (reference sequence). Trimming took 2 bases from V and 0 from J; bases not matched to a gene: 8. The CDR3 loop spans 17 amino acids. The CDR3 coding sequence is TGCAGTGCTAGATACCGCCTAGCGGGGGAGAGCACAGATACGCAGTATTTT. It codes for CSARYRLAGESTDTQYF.

The gene calls are TRBV12-3 or TRBV12-4 and TRBJ1-3, with unresolved D. The CDR3 has 13 residues. V lost 7 bases and J lost 3, with 10 bases in between. CDR3 DNA sequence: TGTGCCAGCAAGGACCTCCTTGGAAACACCATATATTTT. Protein product: CASKDLLGNTIYF.

This clonotype was observed at least ten times. The rearrangement joins TRBV4-1 to TRBJ1-1; D is possibly TRBD1 (6 bases). The CDR3 length is 15 residues. V was trimmed by 8 bases and J by 6 bases, leaving 22 bases between them. Germline assignment: CDR1 MGHRA and CDR2 YSYEKL. CDR3 DNA: TGCGCCAGCTGCTTGGGGGGGGCGAGGGACGCTGAAGCTTTCTTT. Residues: CASCLGGARDAEAFF.

The chain joins TRBV15 to TRBJ2-7, with a weak D call TRBD1 (7 bases). In germline, CDR1 is LNHNV, CDR2 YYDKDF (reference sequence). This CDR3 has 16 residues. Between the trimmed V and J ends, which lost 0 bases and 6 bases, there was a span of 18 bases. The CDR3 DNA reads as TGTGCCACCAGCAGAGATCGGGGCCATCAGGGGGGCGAGCAGTACTTC. Its protein is CATSRDRGHQGGEQYF.

This clonotype was detected ten times or more. The chain couples TRBV6-2 or TRBV6-3 to TRBJ1-5; TRBD1 agrees at 7 bases. Germline CDR1 is MNHEY and CDR2 is SVGEGT. J was trimmed by 2 bases and V by 5 bases; bases with no gene match: 12. The CDR3 has 17 residues. DNA for the CDR3: TGTGCCAGCAGTAAGACAGGGTTTTCATCGGGCAATCAGCCCCAGCATTTT. Protein product: CASSKTGFSSGNQPQHF.

This clonotype was observed at least ten times. This rearrangement joins TRBV10-3 to TRBJ1-2; D perhaps matches TRBD1 (6 bases). Trimming removed 2 bases at V and 3 bases at J, with 13 bases between. This CDR3 contains 15 residues. From germline, CDR1 is ENHRY and CDR2 SYGVKD. DNA of the CDR3: TGTGCCATCAGTGAGGGTGGGGGCGCAGACTATGGCTACACCTTC. Its protein product is CAISEGGGADYGYTF.

This clonotype was counted at least ten times. The V gene is TRBV28, the J gene TRBJ1-1; no definite D call. This CDR3 contains 13 residues. V lost 6 bases to trimming and J lost 6 bases, with 14 bases between them. The germline gives CDR1 MDHEN, CDR2 SYDVKM. In nucleotides, the CDR3 is TGTGCCAGCAGCACCTTTCAAGAGTCTGAAGCTTTCTTT. Encoded protein: CASSTFQESEAFF.

A few counts support this clonotype. The chain has TRBV6-2 or TRBV6-3 and TRBJ2-6; the D is unclear. V gave up 0 bases and J gave up 0 bases, with 9 bases separating them. This CDR3 comprises 17 residues. Germline-derived CDR1 and CDR2 are MNHEY and SVGEGT. CDR3 DNA sequence: TGTGCCAGCAGTTACTCCGAAGTTTTCTCTGGGGCCAACGTCCTGACTTTC. Its translation is CASSYSEVFSGANVLTF.

The gene calls are TRBV6-5 and TRBJ2-2, with 11 bases fitting TRBD1. V lost 2 bases to trimming and J lost 6 bases; unmatched junction nucleotides: 5. There are 16 residues in the CDR3. Germline V gene sequence: CDR1 MNHEY, CDR2 SVGAGI. CDR3 loop: CASSYQDRGPAGELFF. The CDR3 nucleotides are TGTGCCAGCAGTTACCAGGACAGGGGGCCGGCCGGGGAGCTGTTTTTT.

The sample holds a few counts of this clonotype. The rearrangement joins TRBV6-6 to TRBJ1-5; D may be TRBD1 (5 bases). The CDR3 covers 13 residues. V shed 5 bases and J shed 7 bases, with 12 bases lying between them. Germline CDR1 MNHNY, CDR2 SVGAGI (reference sequence). CDR3 nucleotides: TGTGCCAGCAGTACTACAGGTGAACAGCCCCAGCATTTT. Amino acid sequence: CASSTTGEQPQHF.

This clonotype occurred many times. Written as DNA, the CDR3 is TGTGCCAGCAGCCAAGAGTCAAGGTTTTCGGGCAATCAGCCCCAGCATTTT. Translating it yields CASSQESRFSGNQPQHF. This sequence joins TRBV4-2 and TRBJ1-5; D call uncertain. Germline assignment: CDR1 LGHNA and CDR2 YNFKEQ. This CDR3 has 17 amino acids. The germline V and J ends were trimmed by 0 bases and 2 bases, with 14 bases remaining between them.

In this sample, this clonotype turned up many times. The chain joins TRBV7-9 to TRBJ1-1, with a possible D match to TRBD1 (5 bases). Trimming cost V 1 base and J 0 bases, with 12 bases left between them. The length of the CDR3 is 16 residues. Germline V gene lookup returns CDR1 SEHNR and CDR2 FQNEAQ (reference sequence). CDR3 coding DNA: TGTGCCAGCAGCTTAGGCTTACAGGTCATGAACACTGAAGCTTTCTTT. The encoded protein is CASSLGLQVMNTEAFF.

This clonotype was detected a few times. CDR3 loop: CSVEGGGSSGANVLTF. DNA of the CDR3: TGCAGCGTTGAGGGCGGGGGAAGCTCTGGGGCCAACGTCCTGACTTTC. The rearrangement links TRBV29-1 to TRBJ2-6; 7 bases match TRBD2. CDR3 length equals 16 residues. V shed 3 bases, J shed 0 bases, and the junction held 5 bases outside the gene matches. Germline values: CDR1 SQVTM, CDR2 ANQGSEA.

The chain carries TRBV6-5 and TRBJ1-1, with TRBD1 matching over 8 bases. CDR3 size: 15 residues. Per germline, CDR1 MNHEY and CDR2 SVGAGI. V was clipped by 2 bases and J by 1 base; unmatched bases: 3. As DNA, the CDR3 is TGTGCCAGCAGTTACCAGGGACAGGCGAACACTGAAGCTTTCTTT. Translating gives CASSYQGQANTEAFF.

This rearrangement joins TRBV28 to TRBJ2-3; no clear D. The CDR3 is 15 amino acids. Germline-derived CDR1 and CDR2 are MDHEN and SYDVKM. V dropped 4 bases and J dropped 4 bases, with 15 bases sitting between them. CDR3 nucleotide sequence: TGTGCCAGCAGTTCGGCCCAGTTGGCAGCAGATACGCAGTATTTT. It is translated as CASSSAQLAADTQYF.

Only a few counts were recorded for this clonotype. The rearrangement uses TRBV6-1 and TRBJ2-6, with 8 bases matching TRBD1. There are 18 residues in the CDR3. CDR1 is MNHNS and CDR2 is SASEGT in the germline V gene. J lost 0 bases, V lost 6 bases, and 10 bases had no gene match. The CDR3 sequence is CASRKDRAYLSGANVLTF. The CDR3 coding sequence is TGTGCCAGCAGAAAGGACAGGGCCTATCTCTCTGGGGCCAACGTCCTGACTTTC.

This clonotype was counted between two and nine times. The chain carries TRBV5-1 and TRBJ1-1, with D unresolved. Looked up from germline, CDR1 is SGHRS and CDR2 is YFSETQ. The CDR3 has 14 amino acids. The V gene lost 4 bases and the J gene lost 0 bases, with 10 bases spanning the gap. CDR3 amino acids: CASSMDGMNTEAFF. CDR3 sequence (DNA): TGCGCCAGCAGCATGGACGGTATGAACACTGAAGCTTTCTTT.